The 28 T cell receptor beta chains below were found in one sample sequenced in a study of cytomegalovirus exposure and HLA in healthy donors (dated by TCRdb to 2015 to 2018). Receptors were amplified or captured by the immunoSEQ multiplex PCR assay. A mixture of 60 forward primers for TCR Vbeta segments and 13 reverse primers for TCR Jbeta segments was used in the multiplex PCR. TCRdb re-hosts the immuneACCESS table, in-frame sequences only. Its copies lack some clones; in the studies checked, an unresolved V gene accounts for under half of them, and the cause for the rest is not known. A total of fewer than 200,000 clones appear in this sample, 79% of them only once. In total, the top ten clones hold about 0.72% of the sample. The sample taken for sequencing was PBMCs. The receptors were gathered from a woman aged 40-49 years in good health and CMV-seronegative.

This chain connects TRBV5-1 to TRBJ1-1; 8 bases are shared with TRBD1. V shed 1 base, J shed 4 bases, and the junction held 15 bases outside the gene matches. Germline CDR1 reads SGHRS; CDR2 reads YFSETQ. The CDR3 has 18 residues. CDR3 bases: TGCGCCAGCAGCTTGAAGACAGGGGCGCTGGGATCGATCACTGAAGCTTTCTTT. Translating gives CASSLKTGALGSITEAFF.

This clone was observed a single time. The rearrangement uses TRBV6-1 and TRBJ2-5; no clear D. V gave up 7 bases and J gave up 2 bases, with 14 bases separating them. Germline CDR1 reads MNHNS; CDR2 reads SASEGT. The CDR3 is made up of 14 amino acids. CDR3 DNA sequence: TGTGCCAGCATTATAAGAGTATTACAAGAGACCCAGTACTTC. Its translation is CASIIRVLQETQYF.

The genes are TRBV7-2 and TRBJ1-5, with 8 bases that match TRBD1. V lost 4 bases and J lost 1; bases outside the gene matches: 3. Looked up from germline, CDR1 is SGHTA and CDR2 is FQGNSA. This CDR3 is 15 amino acids long. For the CDR3, the DNA is TGTGCCAGCAGCTACCGGGACAGGAGCAATCAGCCCCAGCATTTT. This encodes CASSYRDRSNQPQHF.

The rearrangement joins TRBV29-1 to TRBJ2-5, with 12 bases that match TRBD1. The J call may not be correct, given that the DNA end is closer to TRBJ2-7. Germline V gene data show CDR1 as SQVTM and CDR2 as ANQGSEA. The CDR3 spans 13 residues. This CDR3 reads CSAGQGASYEQYF. As DNA, the CDR3 is TGCAGCGCGGGACAGGGGGCCTCCTACGAGCAGTACTTC.

The CDR3 nucleotides are TGCAGCATTATATTACAGGGTTTAGATGGCTACACCTTC. It specifies CSIILQGLDGYTF. The chain employs TRBV29-1 and TRBJ1-2; a possible D gene is TRBD1 (6 bases). This CDR3 has 13 residues. The germline V gene has CDR1 SQVTM and CDR2 ANQGSEA. V lost 8 bases, J lost 6 bases, and 19 bases lay in between.

The chain recombines TRBV2 with TRBJ1-5; 9 bases agree with TRBD1. J lost 8 bases, V lost 8 bases, and 13 bases had no gene match. Germline lookup yields CDR1 SNHLY and CDR2 FYNNEI. CDR3 length: 15 amino acids. The DNA of the CDR3 is TGTGCCAGCCGTCAGGACAGGGGTAGATCGAAGCCCCAGCATTTT. It codes for CASRQDRGRSKPQHF.

The chain combines TRBV29-1 with TRBJ2-5; TRBD1 agrees at 8 bases. The CDR3 extends over 13 amino acids. Per germline, CDR1 SQVTM and CDR2 ANQGSEA. Trimming took 8 bases from V and 2 from J; bases not matched to a gene: 7. As DNA, the CDR3 is TGCAGCTTGGGGACAGGCCCACAAGAGACCCAGTACTTC. Protein sequence: CSLGTGPQETQYF.

This clone has a handful of counts. The V gene is TRBV5-6, the J gene TRBJ1-2, with a tentative D call TRBD1 (6 bases). Germline-derived CDR1 and CDR2 are SGHDT and YYEEEE. This CDR3 is 14 amino acids long. The ends were cut back, 3 bases at V and 4 bases at J, with 13 bases in the middle. In DNA form, the CDR3 reads TGTGCCAGCAGCTGGGCAGGGGCTAGCTATGGCTACACCTTC. As protein: CASSWAGASYGYTF.

This clone appeared a few times. CDR3: CASSLSQMNTEAFF. CDR3 nucleotide sequence: TGCGCCAGCAGCTTGAGTCAGATGAACACTGAAGCTTTCTTT. The chain links TRBV5-1 to TRBJ1-1, with D unresolved. The CDR3 has 14 amino acids. Germline V gene data show CDR1 as SGHRS and CDR2 as YFSETQ. V was cut by 1 base and J by 0 bases, with 7 bases left in between.

J is TRBJ2-3 and V is TRBV7-2, with 8 bases fitting TRBD2. The CDR3 totals 14 residues. Germline V lookup: CDR1 SGHTA, CDR2 FQGNSA. V lost 5 bases to trimming and J lost 3 bases; unmatched junction nucleotides: 4. CDR3 nucleotides: TGTGCCAGCAGCACCACTAGCGGAACAGATACGCAGTATTTT. Translated: CASSTTSGTDTQYF.

In this sample, this clone turned up once. The chain employs TRBV11-3 and TRBJ2-7; TRBD2 aligns across 12 bases. Germline V gene data show CDR1 as SGHNT and CDR2 as YENEEA. The CDR3 covers 15 residues. V dropped 5 bases and J dropped 4; count of bases not matched to a gene: 6. The DNA of the CDR3 is TGTGCCAGCAGCCCTAGCGGGGGGGCTGCTTACGAGCAGTACTTC. It is translated as CASSPSGGAAYEQYF.

The chain employs TRBV5-6 and TRBJ2-3, with D unresolved. The length of the CDR3 is 16 residues. CDR1 and CDR2 from the germline V gene are SGHDT and YYEEEE. The V end was cut by 5 bases, the J end by 2 bases, with 18 bases between. The CDR3 bases are TGTGCCAGCAGGGCATTAATCGGGTCCTCCACAGATACGCAGTATTTT. Its protein product is CASRALIGSSTDTQYF.

The chain links TRBV10-3 to TRBJ2-1; TRBD1 matches at 9 bases. After removal of 10 bases from V and 8 bases from J, the junction contained 6 bases not matched to a gene. Germline-derived CDR1 and CDR2 are ENHRY and SYGVKD. This CDR3 is 12 amino acids long. CDR3 protein: CATLTGGDEQFF. The CDR3 region has the DNA TGTGCCACCCTGACAGGGGGAGATGAGCAGTTCTTC.

This chain joins TRBV18 and TRBJ1-6, with D possibly matching TRBD1 (5 bases). Trimming shortened V by 0 bases and J by 13 bases, and 13 bases separated the two germline ends. The V gene's germline CDR1 is KGHSH and CDR2 LQKENI. The CDR3 sequence is 14 residues long. The chain's CDR3 is CASSPPGGNPPLHF. The CDR3 nucleotides are TGTGCCAGCTCACCACCCGGGGGGAATCCTCCCCTCCACTTT.

This clone has just a few counts. Other nucleotide sequences from this sample produce the same CDR3. J is TRBJ2-7 and V is TRBV11-3, with D unclear. The V end was cut by 1 base, the J end by 1 base, with 5 bases between. The CDR3 totals 13 residues. Germline CDR1 reads SGHNT; CDR2 reads YENEEA. The CDR3 nucleotides read TGTGCCAGCAGCTTAGCGTCTTCCTACGAGCAGTACTTC. Its protein is CASSLASSYEQYF. The whole variable domain, filled in from reference TRBV11-3 and TRBJ2-7, reads EAGVVQSPRYKIIEKKQPVAFWCNPISGHNTLYWYLQNLGQGPELLIRYENEEAVDDSQLPKDRFSAERLKGVDSTLKIQPAELGDSAVYLCASSLASSYEQYFGPGTRLTVT.

This clone was detected a few times. The rearrangement uses TRBV5-5 and TRBJ1-1; D uncertain. This CDR3 spans 17 amino acids. From germline, CDR1 is SGHKS and CDR2 YYEKEE (reference sequence). Trimming cost V 1 base and J 2 bases, with 18 bases left between them. The CDR3 nucleotides read TGTGCCAGCAGCTTGTTAGGCCCAGCTGGGCTAAACACTGAAGCTTTCTTT. Protein sequence: CASSLLGPAGLNTEAFF.

This clone was counted between two and nine times. This chain joins TRBV10-3 and TRBJ1-1; no firm D call. CDR3 length equals 13 residues. Trimming cost V 2 bases and J 4 bases, with 8 bases left between them. Germline CDR1 reads ENHRY; CDR2 reads SYGVKD. The CDR3 sequence: CAISEGSGTEAFF. DNA of the CDR3: TGTGCCATCAGTGAGGGCAGCGGCACTGAAGCTTTCTTT.

This sequence joins TRBV6-6 and TRBJ1-1, with D perhaps TRBD1 (5 bases). Trimming took off 11 bases at V and 1 base at J, with 20 bases between the two ends. CDR1 MNHNY and CDR2 SVGAGI come from the germline V gene (reference sequence). The CDR3 sequence is 15 residues long. The CDR3 loop reads CADTWGEGRNTEAFF. The CDR3 DNA reads TGTGCCGACACCTGGGGGGAGGGTCGGAACACTGAAGCTTTCTTT.

V is TRBV5-1 and J is TRBJ1-6; D gene uncertain. The CDR3 totals 13 residues. Germline values: CDR1 SGHRS, CDR2 YFSETQ. Trimming stripped 4 bases from V and 9 bases from J, with 11 bases between. In DNA form, the CDR3 reads TGCGCCAGCAGCAACCGCGAGGGTTCACCCCTCCACTTT. It yields the protein CASSNREGSPLHF.

V is TRBV27 and J is TRBJ1-5; 12 nucleotides align to TRBD1. This CDR3 region has 18 residues. Trimming at V came to 3 bases and at J to 4 bases, leaving 10 bases not matched to a gene. Germline CDR1 and CDR2: MNHEY and SMNVEV (reference sequence). The CDR3 region has the DNA TGTGCCAGCAGTTTCTTTAGGCCGGGACAGGGGGCGAATCAGCCCCAGCATTTT. Its translation: CASSFFRPGQGANQPQHF.

The V and J genes are TRBV7-9 and TRBJ2-5; 7 bases fit TRBD1. This CDR3 contains 16 residues. J lost 1 base, V lost 5 bases, and 10 bases had no gene match. The germline V gene encodes CDR1 SEHNR and CDR2 FQNEAQ (reference sequence). This CDR3 is CASSTRQGQTQETQYF. For the CDR3, the DNA is TGTGCCAGCAGCACCAGACAGGGCCAAACCCAAGAGACCCAGTACTTC.

The V and J genes are TRBV19 and TRBJ2-3, with TRBD2 matching 8 bases. Germline CDR1 LNHDA, CDR2 SQIVND (reference sequence). There are 16 residues in the CDR3. Losses at the gene ends were 4 bases for V and 0 bases for J; bases not matched to a gene: 6. CDR3 amino acids: CASSTVSGESTDTQYF. The CDR3 DNA follows: TGTGCCAGTAGTACCGTTAGCGGGGAAAGCACAGATACGCAGTATTTT.

The chain links TRBV7-9 to TRBJ1-2; 7 bases line up with TRBD1. The CDR3 contains 14 residues. Trimming at V came to 1 base and at J to 4 bases, leaving 3 bases not matched to a gene. Germline V gives CDR1 SEHNR, CDR2 FQNEAQ (reference sequence). CDR3 sequence reads: CASSLVAGGYGYTF. In nucleotides, the CDR3 is TGTGCCAGCAGCTTAGTGGCAGGGGGCTATGGCTACACCTTC.

The chain links TRBV19 to TRBJ1-5; 9 bases fit TRBD1. Unmatched junction bases numbered 3, after V lost 3 bases and J lost 0 bases. CDR3 length: 16 amino acids. From germline, CDR1 is LNHDA and CDR2 SQIVND (reference sequence). This CDR3 reads CASSMGTGNSNQPQHF. DNA for the CDR3: TGTGCCAGTAGTATGGGGACAGGGAATAGCAATCAGCCCCAGCATTTT.

V usage is TRBV14 and J usage is TRBJ2-7; D perhaps matches TRBD2 (5 bases). V gave up 3 bases and J gave up 4 bases, with 10 bases separating them. CDR1 is SGHDN and CDR2 is FVKESK in the germline V gene. The CDR3 has 13 residues. The CDR3 region has the DNA TGTGCCAGCAGCCAGGGAGCCAGGTACGAGCAGTACTTC. It yields the protein CASSQGARYEQYF. Looking up the rest from reference TRBV14 and TRBJ2-7 gives the full variable domain: EAGVTQFPSHSVIEKGQTVTLRCDPISGHDNLYWYRRVMGKEIKFLLHFVKESKQDESGMPNNRFLAERTGGTYSTLKVQPAELEDSGVYFCASSQGARYEQYFGPGTRLTVT.

The chain recombines TRBV19 with TRBJ2-7, with TRBD2 matching 7 bases. Germline V gives CDR1 LNHDA, CDR2 SQIVND (reference sequence). Trimming at V came to 8 bases and at J to 0 bases, leaving 7 bases not matched to a gene. This CDR3 has 14 amino acids. The DNA of the CDR3 is TGTGCCAGTGGGGGGGGTCTGACCTCCTACGAGCAGTACTTC. It yields the protein CASGGGLTSYEQYF.

The chain combines TRBV2 with TRBJ2-5, with D possibly TRBD1 on 6 matching bases. The germline V and J ends were trimmed by 10 bases and 2 bases, with 17 bases remaining between them. Germline V gene data show CDR1 as SNHLY and CDR2 as FYNNEI. The CDR3 loop spans 14 amino acids. The CDR3 protein is CATRRTEKQETQYF. DNA for the CDR3: TGTGCCACTCGCCGGACAGAAAAGCAAGAGACCCAGTACTTC.

The table lists this clone with a few counts. The chain has TRBV4-2 and TRBJ1-2; 11 bases are shared with TRBD1. Trimming took 5 bases from V and 3 from J; bases not matched to a gene: 2. The CDR3 totals 14 residues. Germline CDR1 LGHNA, CDR2 YNFKEQ. CDR3 nucleotides: TGTGCCAGCAGCACGGGACAGGGGGACTATGGCTACACCTTC. Protein sequence: CASSTGQGDYGYTF.